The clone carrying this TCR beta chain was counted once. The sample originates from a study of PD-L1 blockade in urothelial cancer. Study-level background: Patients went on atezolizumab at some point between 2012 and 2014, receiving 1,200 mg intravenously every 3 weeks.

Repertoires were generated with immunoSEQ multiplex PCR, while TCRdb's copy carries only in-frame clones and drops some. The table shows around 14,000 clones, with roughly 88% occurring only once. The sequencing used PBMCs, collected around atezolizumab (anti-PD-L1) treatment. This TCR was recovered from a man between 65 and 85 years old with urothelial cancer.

CDR3 DNA: TGCGCCAGCAGCTTGGCCGGGGACAGTCCCAATCAGCCCCAGCATTTT. As protein: CASSLAGDSPNQPQHF. This chain uses TRBV5-1 with TRBJ1-5; 7 bases fit TRBD1. J was trimmed by 3 bases and V by 0 bases; bases with no gene match: 6. CDR1 is SGHRS and CDR2 is YFSETQ in the germline V gene. The CDR3 is 16 amino acids.